The 5 T cell receptor beta chains listed next were all sequenced from one sample in a study of cytomegalovirus exposure and HLA in healthy donors. Here immunoSEQ multiplex PCR was the method, and the copy in TCRdb shows in-frame clones only, minus some. Counted here are approximately 160,000 clones, roughly 80% occurring once; the ten biggest clones make up about 2.1%. The specimen sequenced was PBMCs. The origin of the receptors is a man younger than 40 in good health and CMV-seropositive.

The table lists this clone with a count of one. The chain has TRBV18 and TRBJ1-5; 9 bases line up with TRBD1. V shed 3 bases and J 0 bases; nucleotides not matched to a gene: 9. Germline CDR1 and CDR2: KGHSH and LQKENI. This CDR3 has 18 amino acids. CDR3 loop: CASSPRGQGGYSNQPQHF. As DNA, the CDR3 is TGTGCCAGCTCACCTAGGGGACAGGGAGGTTATAGCAATCAGCCCCAGCATTTT.

V gene TRBV5-1 combines with J gene TRBJ2-3; no reliable D call. This CDR3 has 14 amino acids. From germline, CDR1 is SGHRS and CDR2 YFSETQ. Trimming removed 3 bases from V and 1 base from J, with 9 bases in between. The CDR3 DNA is TGCGCCAGCAGCTCGTCCCCGGGCACAGATACGCAGTATTTT. It codes for CASSSSPGTDTQYF.

For the CDR3, the DNA is TGTGCCAGCAGCCCCCGGGCAGGGTACTCCTACGAGCAGTACTTC. This sequence encodes CASSPRAGYSYEQYF. The chain has TRBV7-2 and TRBJ2-7, with D possibly matching TRBD1 (5 bases). CDR1 and CDR2 from the germline V gene are SGHTA and FQGNSA. The CDR3 extends over 15 amino acids. Trimming pared 5 bases from V and 0 bases from J, leaving 14 bases between.

The rearrangement joins TRBV7-9 to TRBJ2-7; perhaps TRBD1 as D (6 bases). V lost 0 bases and J 6 bases, leaving 12 bases between the germline ends. The germline CDR1 and CDR2 sequences are SEHNR and FQNEAQ (reference sequence). This CDR3 has 14 residues. The CDR3 nucleotides are TGTGCCAGCAGCTTAGCCCGAGACAGGAGCGAGCAGTACTTC. As protein: CASSLARDRSEQYF.

V is TRBV7-2 and J is TRBJ2-7; TRBD2 agrees at 14 bases. The CDR3 is 16 residues long. Per germline, CDR1 SGHTA and CDR2 FQGNSA. J lost 5 bases, V lost 4 bases, and 7 bases had no gene match. The CDR3 region is CASSWMGLAGVHEQYF. In DNA, the CDR3 is TGTGCCAGCAGCTGGATGGGACTAGCGGGGGTCCACGAGCAGTACTTC.